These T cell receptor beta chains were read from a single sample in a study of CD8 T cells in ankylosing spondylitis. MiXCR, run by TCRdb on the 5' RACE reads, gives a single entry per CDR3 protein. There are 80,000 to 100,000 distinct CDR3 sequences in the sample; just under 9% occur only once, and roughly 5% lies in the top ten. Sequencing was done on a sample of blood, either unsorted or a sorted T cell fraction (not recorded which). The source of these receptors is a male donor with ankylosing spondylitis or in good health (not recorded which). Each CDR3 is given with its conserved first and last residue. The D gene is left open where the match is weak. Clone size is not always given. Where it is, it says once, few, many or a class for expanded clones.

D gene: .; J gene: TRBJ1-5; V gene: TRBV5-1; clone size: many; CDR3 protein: CASSCRVDSDSIGNQPQHF; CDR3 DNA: TGCGCCAGCAGCTGCAGGGTTGACTCAGATTCAATCGGGAATCAGCCCCAGCATTTT
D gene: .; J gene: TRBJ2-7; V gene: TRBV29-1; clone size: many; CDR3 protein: CSVAGGYEQYF; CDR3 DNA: TGCAGCGTCGCCGGCGGGTACGAGCAGTACTTC
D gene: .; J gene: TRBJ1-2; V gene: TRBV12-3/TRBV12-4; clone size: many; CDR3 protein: CASSRDYGYTF; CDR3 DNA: TGTGCCAGCAGTCGCGACTATGGCTACACCTTC
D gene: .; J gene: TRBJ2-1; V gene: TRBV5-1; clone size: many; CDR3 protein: CASSLARGTTYNEQFF; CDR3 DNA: TGCGCCAGCAGCTTGGCCCGTGGGACCACCTACAATGAGCAGTTCTTC
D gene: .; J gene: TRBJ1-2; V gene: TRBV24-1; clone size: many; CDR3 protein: CATSDNVRGANYGYTF; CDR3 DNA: TGTGCCACCAGTGACAATGTCAGGGGAGCTAACTATGGCTACACCTTC
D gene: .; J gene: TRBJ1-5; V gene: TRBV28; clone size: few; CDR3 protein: CASRMGDGIRNQPQHF; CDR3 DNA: TGTGCCAGCAGGATGGGGGACGGGATTCGCAATCAGCCCCAGCATTTT
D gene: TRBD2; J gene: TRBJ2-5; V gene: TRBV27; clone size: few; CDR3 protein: CASSLLGGGQETQYF; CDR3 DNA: TGTGCCAGCAGTTTATTGGGGGGGGGCCAAGAGACCCAGTACTTC
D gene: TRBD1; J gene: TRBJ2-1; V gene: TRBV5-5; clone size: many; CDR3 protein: CASSFGTAYNEQFF; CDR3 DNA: TGTGCCAGCAGCTTTGGGACAGCCTACAATGAGCAGTTCTTC
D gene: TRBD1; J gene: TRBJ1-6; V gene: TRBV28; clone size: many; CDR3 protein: CASRTGMGNSPLHF; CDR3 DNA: TGTGCCAGCCGGACAGGGATGGGGAATTCACCCCTCCACTTT
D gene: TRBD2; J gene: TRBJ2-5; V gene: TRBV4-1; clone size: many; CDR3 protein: CASSPTSGPETQYF; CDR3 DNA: TGCGCCAGCAGCCCGACTAGCGGCCCGGAGACCCAGTACTTC
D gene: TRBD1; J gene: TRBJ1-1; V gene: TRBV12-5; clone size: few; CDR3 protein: CASGLVTGGEWDTEAFF; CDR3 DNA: TGTGCTAGTGGTTTGGTGACAGGGGGCGAATGGGACACTGAAGCTTTCTTT
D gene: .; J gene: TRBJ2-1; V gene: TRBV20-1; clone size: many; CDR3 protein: CSAVSTGSHTYNEQFF; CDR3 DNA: TGCAGTGCCGTTTCTACAGGGTCCCACACCTACAATGAGCAGTTCTTC
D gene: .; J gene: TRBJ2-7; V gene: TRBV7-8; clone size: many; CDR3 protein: CASSLQTITYEQYF; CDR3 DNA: TGTGCCAGCAGCCTCCAGACCATAACCTACGAGCAGTACTTC
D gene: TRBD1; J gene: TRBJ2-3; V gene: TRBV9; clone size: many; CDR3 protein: CASSRTQTGQPTDTQYF; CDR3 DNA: TGTGCCAGCAGCCGGACCCAAACGGGACAGCCCACAGATACGCAGTATTTT
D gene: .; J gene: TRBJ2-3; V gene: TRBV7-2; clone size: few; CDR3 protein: CASSLARWQSSDTQYF; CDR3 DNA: TGTGCCAGCAGCTTAGCGCGTTGGCAGTCCTCAGATACGCAGTATTTT
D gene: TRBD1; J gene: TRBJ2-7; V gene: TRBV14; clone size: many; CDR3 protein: CASSQDQQGVRARRWAQYF; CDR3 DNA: TGTGCCAGCAGCCAAGATCAACAGGGGGTCCGCGCTCGGCGATGGGCGCAGTACTTC
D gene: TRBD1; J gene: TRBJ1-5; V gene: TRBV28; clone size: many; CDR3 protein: CASSSDSPGGPQHF; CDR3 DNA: TGTGCCAGCAGTTCCGACAGCCCAGGGGGGCCCCAGCATTTT
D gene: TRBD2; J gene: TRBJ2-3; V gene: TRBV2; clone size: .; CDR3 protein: CASSPRLADTDTQYF; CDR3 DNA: TGTGCCAGCAGTCCTCGACTAGCGGACACAGATACGCAGTATTTT
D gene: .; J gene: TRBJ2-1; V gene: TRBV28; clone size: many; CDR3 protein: CASSLGAGPTDEQFF; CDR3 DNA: TGTGCCAGCAGTTTGGGGGCAGGGCCCACCGATGAGCAGTTCTTC
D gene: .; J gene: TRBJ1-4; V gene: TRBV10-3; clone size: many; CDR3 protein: CAIVPTPTNEKLFF; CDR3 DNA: TGTGCCATCGTTCCGACACCGACTAATGAAAAACTGTTTTTT